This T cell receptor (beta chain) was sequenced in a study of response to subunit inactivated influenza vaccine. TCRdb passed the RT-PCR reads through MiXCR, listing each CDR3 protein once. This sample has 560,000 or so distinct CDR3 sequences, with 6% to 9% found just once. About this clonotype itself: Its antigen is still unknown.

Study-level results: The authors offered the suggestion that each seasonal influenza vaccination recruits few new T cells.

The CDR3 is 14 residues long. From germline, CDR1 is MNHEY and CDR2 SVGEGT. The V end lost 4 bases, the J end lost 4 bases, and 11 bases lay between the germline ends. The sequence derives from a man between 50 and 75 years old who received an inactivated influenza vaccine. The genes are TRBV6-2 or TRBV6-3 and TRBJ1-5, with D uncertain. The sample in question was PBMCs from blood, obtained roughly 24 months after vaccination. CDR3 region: CASSSTPTNQPQHF. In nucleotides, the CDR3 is TGTGCCAGCAGTTCGACCCCAACTAATCAGCCCCAGCATTTT.